What follows is one T cell receptor (beta chain) and its context. Its antigen remains unidentified. No much larger clonotype is one base removed from it; base qualities were not supplied. Collaborating institutions collected whole blood in K2EDTA tubes following their own protocols. For TCRbeta analysis, collaborators shipped samples as frozen whole blood, isolated PBMCs, or DNA extracted from either of those sample types. From V the trimming removes 6 bases and from J it removes 3 bases, while the gene matches leave 6 bases of the junction unaccounted for. The cysteine opens and the phenylalanine closes a CDR3 of 14 amino acids. Left in the record is the CDR3 DNA by itself, 42 bases read in frame from the first base. From the germline V gene, CDR1 is KGHSH and CDR2 is LQKENI. The data stem from a study of blood T cell repertoires in COVID-19 (dated by TCRdb to 2018 to 2021). Regarding the complete study: The collaborator samples originated in the United States, Italy and Spain and spanned the acute and convalescent phases of COVID-19. Where available, HLA class I and class II types were taken from metadata supplied by the sample provider and were not determined by assay-based typing. The material from the prospective study consisted of cDNA or gDNA derived from T cells, B-cell-depleted T cells, or PBMCs. Subjects who had been exposed to COVID-19, were actively infected with it, or had recovered from it provided the deeply sampled blood TCRbeta repertoires that made up the dataset. Sample metadata almost always included a de-identified subject ID, COVID-19 status, age in years and sex. Samples came from the ongoing ImmuneRACE study (first 160 participants) plus 1,254 subjects from 6 global collaborators. The repertoires were made available in a free public database intended to serve as a resource for research on the immune response to SARS-CoV-2. Study-wide conclusions, independent of this receptor: The quantity of clinical and demographic metadata differed by source and by participant and was supplied without curation.

TCRbeta CDR3 regions were amplified from genomic DNA using the immunoSEQ Assay, a bias-controlled multiplex PCR. Under the source paper's analysis protocol: Nucleated cell counts per sample were estimated from amplification of reference gene primers within the assay. Sequence reads were collapsed and filtered to measure the absolute abundance of every unique TCRbeta CDR3 rearrangement. For each sample, productive Simpson clonality was calculated as the square root of Simpson's diversity index over productive rearrangements. Sourced from immuneACCESS, this table was stored by TCRdb with only in-frame sequences that have V and J called. A share of the clones is absent; for the studies checked, an unresolved V gene accounts for under half, and the remainder has no known explanation. Clonal size and the V and J genes are those of that table, whereas D and trimming came from the DNA. This sample has 250,000 to 300,000 clones in its table, and 70% to 90% of those were observed once. Under 15% of the sample lies in the top ten.

The source is a woman aged 55-70 years with acute or convalescent COVID-19. Sequencing was performed on peripheral blood. The chain joins TRBV18 to TRBJ1-1; TRBD1 lines up with 8 middle nucleotides. The DNA sequence is given as TGTGCCAGCTCTCGAGACAGGGGATACACTGAAGCTTTCTTT. Translated, it reads CASSRDRGYTEAFF. With the portions outside the CDR3 filled from the reference TRBV18 and TRBJ1-1 genes, the complete variable region becomes NAGVMQNPRHLVRRRGQEARLRCSPMKGHSHVYWYRQLPEEGLKFMVYLQKENIIDESGMPKERFSAEFPKEGPSILRIQQVVRGDSAAYFCASSRDRGYTEAFFGQGTRLTVV.